This T cell receptor beta chain was identified during a study of monozygotic twins with inflammatory bowel disease (dated by TCRdb to between 2019 and 2020). Regarding the complete study: A total of some 30 monozygotic twin pairs were included in the full study, comprising nine German pairs (four IBD-concordant, five IBD-discordant) and 19 IBD-discordant Danish pairs. The search for disease-associated traits relied mainly on comparing, within discordant pairs, IBD patients with their genetically identical healthy co-twins. Each individual had, on average, about 151 000 unique TCRalpha sequences and 181 000 unique TCRbeta sequences available for analysis. Overall study outcomes, separate from this receptor: The results gave no support for a single strong signal or clonotype linked to IBD. Because patients were on differing immunosuppressive treatments, the repertoires may have picked up extra background noise and inter-individual variability. The analysis was unable to tell different T cell subtypes apart. No difference in repertoire similarity was observed between concordant and discordant twins, possibly owing to limited statistical power. Compared with healthy twins, IBD patients shared fewer clonotypes with other individuals, and the difference was most pronounced in patients with signs of disease activity. Measured by the inverse Simpson index, TCRbeta repertoire diversity was lower in IBD patients than in their healthy co-twins.

An approximately 2.5 ml peripheral blood sample was drawn into PAXgene tubes per donor and stored at -80°C. Total RNA was isolated from whole blood with the PAXgene blood miRNA kit on an automated QIAcube, without T cell sorting. Peripheral blood from monozygotic twin pairs, either concordant or discordant for inflammatory bowel disease, underwent deep TCRalpha and TCRbeta repertoire profiling that used unique molecular barcoding. Smoking habits were recorded for all twin pairs, and each individual was classified as a current, former or never smoker. From cysteine to phenylalanine, the CDR3 is 14 amino acids long. The protein alone is recorded here. CDR1 and CDR2 were assigned from the germline V gene as SGHRS and YFSETQ. The library was produced with 5' RACE. Preparation of each TCR library used about 3,200 ng of total RNA. For each sample, cDNA synthesis with SMARTScribe reverse transcriptase was split into eight separate reactions. During cDNA synthesis, template switching introduced unique molecular identifiers that contained a 6-nucleotide sample barcode. TCRalpha and TCRbeta cDNA was amplified in two nested PCRs of about 17 and 10 cycles, and bead purification was carried out after each PCR. Before amplification, the cDNA was treated with uracil DNA-glycosylase and purified using the QIAquick PCR purification kit. The second PCR added Illumina TruSeq-compatible adapters along with sample-specific barcodes. TapeStation and Qubit were used to check library quality and concentration, and 5 ng of each library was pooled. Sequencing of the pooled libraries was done on an Illumina HiSeq2500 single-index Rapid Run using custom sequencing primers and 2 x 100 bp reads. From the authors' description of their analysis: MiGEC version 1.2.6 was used for UMI-based consensus assembly to correct PCR and sequencing errors. MiXCR version 2.1.1 was used to carry out V(D)J alignment, clonotype assembly and CDR3 extraction. Normalisation of gene usage, clonotype sharing and MAIT/NKT TCR abundance was achieved by analysing the top 1000, 10 000 and 20 000 clonotypes per sample. Diversity was computed as the inverse Simpson index with the vegan R package after downsampling to 27 000 UMIs. Paired Mann-Whitney U tests were applied to discordant twin pairs, and Benjamini-Hochberg correction was used for multiple testing. Each entry corresponds to one CDR3 protein sequence from reads that TCRdb reprocessed, and DNA is not given. V and J calls and clone size were set by TCRdb, not the authors. The record for this sample contains fewer than 550,000 distinct CDR3 sequences. Roughly 2.3% of the sample rests with the top ten.

With regard to this clonotype: Its antigen remains unidentified.

Specimen: blood. The sequence came from a human donor with ulcerative colitis or Crohn's disease, or a healthy co-twin of an affected twin (not recorded which). The receptor chain draws on TRBV5-1 and TRBJ2-7; the D call of TRBD2 rests on TCRdb alone, since no DNA is present to check it. The CDR3 has the sequence CASSGTGSGYEQYF.